This T cell receptor (beta chain) was profiled in a study of spatial heterogeneity in lung cancer. A note on this clonotype: Its antigen is unidentified.

Time point indicated: blood at routine non-recurrence follow-up after resection. Sequencing covered unsorted whole RNA taken from tumor, nontumor lung or frozen PBMC. Using its own MiXCR run on the 5' RACE reads, TCRdb lists one record per CDR3 protein. The data contain 110,000 or so distinct CDR3 sequences, more than 10% of them seen just once; the ten biggest clones take up approximately 24%. Study results and limitations: Detection of ubiquitous tumor TCRs in blood was higher at resection than follow-up.

The source is a female donor with early-stage non-small cell lung cancer. Sample: PBMCs, taken at follow-up.

In DNA form, the CDR3 reads TGCAGCGTTGAAGATCAGGCAGGGAGTAGCTACACCTTC. Its translation is CSVEDQAGSSYTF. V and J are TRBV29-1 and TRBJ1-2; a weak D match, TRBD1 (5 bases). The length of the CDR3 is 13 residues. Looked up from germline, CDR1 is SQVTM and CDR2 is ANQGSEA. V was pared by 0 bases and J by 9 bases, with 14 bases between.